This TCR beta chain was identified during a study of T cell clusters in autoimmune cytopenias. Study-wide results and limits: The cluster-lack signature was not seen for secondary cytopenia versus chronic lymphocytic leukemia.

TRB was amplified from roughly 270 ng of peripheral blood genomic DNA per sample. By frequency, this clonotype is medium-sized (0.01 to 0.1%). The antigen is not known. TRB was amplified by touch-down multiplex PCR, primer pools A and B combined. For each CDR3 protein, TCRdb gives one entry from its re-call of the multiplex PCR reads, without DNA. The sample table sets out some 5,600 distinct CDR3 sequences. The V gene's germline CDR1 is GTSNPN and CDR2 SVGIG (reference sequence). The CDR3 consists of 14 residues. These data were also reused for a study on T cell repertoires in aging, cancer and after chemotherapy. From that report: Untreated cancer patients had significantly lower blood TCR diversity than age-matched healthy donors. In cancer patients, declining TCR diversity with age involved lost richness and lost evenness.

The chain uses TRBV30 and TRBJ1-5. The TCR sequence derives from a human donor in good health. Specimen: peripheral blood. CDR3: CAWSVRGLNQPQHF.